This TCR beta chain was identified during a study of tumor and adjacent non-tumor tissue in lung cancer (dated by TCRdb to the late 2010s). In the study overall: By cancer type, the cohort comprised some 13 adenocarcinoma patients, 2 squamous cell carcinoma patients and 1 small cell lung cancer patient. Ages among the roughly 15 patients ranged from roughly 30 to 76 years, there were around 10 men and 5 women, and disease was at TNM stage I to III. A total of roughly 120,000,000 productive TCRbeta reads were generated by sequencing, corresponding to an average of around 4 million reads per sample. The study compared bulk TCRbeta repertoires between lung tumor tissue and matched distant non-tumor lung tissue from about 14 lung cancer patients. For each patient, one tumor sample and one normal lung sample were taken, giving around 30 paired specimens that underwent TCRbeta CDR3 sequencing. The paper's findings and limits, for the study overall: Because peripheral blood was not sequenced, the blood TCRbeta repertoires of the lung cancer patients in the study went unexamined. A significantly larger cumulative share of the repertoire was made up by the top 100 clones in normal lung than in tumor tissue. Significantly higher TCR diversity (inverse Simpson) was observed in tumor tissue than in normal lung tissue (about 410 vs 180, P = 0.0075, Mann-Whitney U test). The sequencing platform is not named in the methods, and unique molecular identifiers are not mentioned. Only 15 patients were included in the cohort, and the need for larger samples and more detailed clinical data was noted by the authors. TCR diversity was significantly higher in younger patients, and higher tumor TCR diversity was associated with shorter overall and disease-free survival.

On this clonotype itself: This receptor's antigen is unknown. At one end, the junction sequence differs from germline, possibly due to a read error.

Including cysteine and phenylalanine, the CDR3 has 13 amino acids. CDR3 DNA only is kept here, 39 bases in frame from base 1. RNA was extracted from bulk unsorted tissue and checked for quality with a NanoDrop ND-1000 and an Agilent 2100. Newly diagnosed lung cancer patients without prior chemotherapy who had been admitted for thoracic surgery in China between August and November 2014 were enrolled as donors. Patients who had received previous radiotherapy or chemotherapy, or who had another concurrent cancer, were excluded from the study. Pieces of surgical tissue measuring about 1-2.1 cm3 were kept in RNAlater solution and held at -80 degrees C until needed. Receptors were amplified or captured by multiplex PCR. Sequencing instrument: Illumina HiSeq 2500. TCRbeta libraries were built by three rounds of nested PCR using primers (Table S4), following protocols modified from ARM-PCR. Before sequencing, PCR products in the 200-500 bp range were cut out of the gel and cleaned up using the QIAquick gel extraction kit. Per the source publication's procedure: Reads were cleaned using Trimmomatic, were merged into complete CDR3 sequences using FLASH, and were assigned to V(D)J germline segments using MiTCR. VDJtools was used to compute clonal diversity as the inverse Simpson's index. A read counted as productive if the sequence was in-frame and lacked a premature stop codon. TCRdb reran the public reads through fastp at Q25 and MiXCR, keeping productive beta chains. Rows with one shared CDR3 protein collapse into an entry with the most common genes and DNA. These V and J calls originate from TCRdb's pipeline instead of the authors' own analysis. Present in this sample are approximately 76,000 distinct CDR3 sequences, roughly 75% of which were seen just once. Jointly, the top ten make up 10% to 15% of the sample.

Sequences were obtained from lung tumor tissue. Rearrangement joined TRBV12-3 or TRBV12-4 to TRBJ2-1, and TRBD1 may be the D gene, going by 5 matching bases. This clonotype originated in a woman aged 70-85 years with non-small cell lung cancer. The DNA sequence is given as TGTGCCATCAGTTTAGGGCACAGGCATGAGCAGTTCTTC. Its protein is CAISLGHRHEQFF.